What follows are 22 T cell receptor beta chains derived from one specimen sequenced in a study of T cell changes during pregnancy in multiple sclerosis. Sequenced by immunoSEQ multiplex PCR; TCRdb stores in-frame clones only, minus some. The top ten hold about 6.3% of the sample, which has about 29,000 clones, roughly 90% seen once. The source was CD8+ T cells from peripheral blood mononuclear cells, collected after pregnancy. The receptors were gathered from a female donor with multiple sclerosis, enrolled in a pregnancy study.

V and J are TRBV5-1 and TRBJ2-3; D is possibly TRBD1 (5 bases). The CDR3 consists of 16 residues. CDR1 and CDR2 from the germline V gene are SGHRS and YFSETQ. V shed 0 bases and J shed 2 bases, with 13 bases lying between them. CDR3 nucleotides: TGCGCCAGCAGCTTGGAGGGGTCATCTGTCACAGATACGCAGTATTTT. It translates to CASSLEGSSVTDTQYF.

This rearrangement joins TRBV4-1 to TRBJ2-1; 7 nucleotides match TRBD2. Looked up from germline, CDR1 is MGHRA and CDR2 is YSYEKL. The junction had 4 bases not matched to a gene; V was cut back by 0 bases and J by 5 bases. The CDR3 covers 15 residues. The CDR3 spells CASSQDWTRNNEQFF. CDR3 coding DNA: TGCGCCAGCAGCCAAGATTGGACTAGAAACAATGAGCAGTTCTTC.

The sample holds one count of this clone. CDR3 DNA: TGTGCCAGCAGCTTACTAGCGGGAGGACTCTTTTACGAGCAGTACTTC. The encoded protein is CASSLLAGGLFYEQYF. This chain joins TRBV5-4 and TRBJ2-7; 12 nucleotides agree with TRBD2. The CDR3 loop spans 16 amino acids. The V and J ends lost 2 bases and 4 bases, in that order; junction bases with no gene match: 7. Germline V CDR1 and CDR2: SGHNT, YYREEE (reference sequence).

The V call is TRBV5-5, the J call TRBJ2-1; 10 nucleotides line up with TRBD2. There are 16 residues in the CDR3. V lost 0 bases to trimming and J lost 8 bases; unmatched junction nucleotides: 8. Germline CDR1 SGHKS, CDR2 YYEKEE (reference sequence). CDR3 in DNA: TGTGCCAGCAGCTTGGTGAGCGGGAGGGAAAGAGATGAGCAGTTCTTC. It encodes CASSLVSGRERDEQFF.

The V call is TRBV6-6, the J call TRBJ1-3; TRBD1 matches at 8 bases. The CDR3 has 13 residues. J was trimmed by 2 bases and V by 9 bases; bases with no gene match: 3. Germline CDR1 and CDR2: MNHNY and SVGAGI (reference sequence). CDR3 protein: CARTGEAGNTIYF. CDR3 DNA sequence: TGTGCCAGGACAGGGGAGGCTGGAAACACCATATATTTT.

This clone has only one observation. The chain joins TRBV7-3 to TRBJ2-3, with TRBD2 as a possible D gene (6 bases). There are 15 residues in the CDR3. The V end was cut by 1 base, the J end by 3 bases, with 11 bases between. Germline V gene lookup returns CDR1 SGHTA and CDR2 FQGTGA. In DNA, the CDR3 is TGTGCCAGCAGCTTAAGCGGGGTATTAACAGATACGCAGTATTTT. It yields the protein CASSLSGVLTDTQYF.

This chain joins TRBV4-2 and TRBJ2-3; tentatively, D is TRBD2 (6 bases). Germline V gene lookup returns CDR1 LGHNA and CDR2 YNFKEQ. The CDR3 covers 16 residues. Trimming took 7 bases from V and 2 from J, leaving 19 bases between them. As DNA, the CDR3 is TGTGCCAGCACCGAGGGAGTGGGAGGTGTCACAGATACGCAGTATTTT. As protein: CASTEGVGGVTDTQYF.

The V and J genes are TRBV25-1 and TRBJ1-5; a possible D gene is TRBD1 (6 bases). From germline, CDR1 is MGHDK and CDR2 SYGVNS. This CDR3 comprises 14 residues. V was shortened by 2 bases and J by 6 bases, with 11 bases between the two germline ends. The CDR3: CASSEQGLGQPQHF. The CDR3 nucleotides are TGTGCCAGCAGTGAACAGGGGCTAGGTCAGCCCCAGCATTTT.

V is TRBV4-3 and J is TRBJ2-7; D gene ambiguous. Germline CDR1 LGHNA, CDR2 YSLEER. CDR3 length equals 14 residues. Trimming took off 0 bases at V and 2 bases at J, with 8 bases between the two ends. The CDR3 sequence is CASSQERGTYEQYF. The DNA for the CDR3 is TGCGCCAGCAGCCAAGAACGCGGAACCTACGAGCAGTACTTC.

The gene calls are TRBV7-9 and TRBJ2-5; 7 nucleotides align to TRBD1. The germline V gene encodes CDR1 SEHNR and CDR2 FQNEAQ (reference sequence). CDR3 length equals 13 residues. Losses at the gene ends were 5 bases for V and 5 bases for J; bases not matched to a gene: 5. The CDR3 spells CASSKQGMETQYF. In DNA, the CDR3 is TGTGCCAGCAGCAAACAGGGGATGGAGACCCAGTACTTC.

The genes are TRBV7-2 and TRBJ2-1; tentative D call: TRBD1 (6 bases). The CDR3 sequence is 14 residues long. Germline V lookup: CDR1 SGHTA, CDR2 FQGNSA. Trimming cost V 5 bases and J 4 bases, with 12 bases left between them. CDR3 loop: CASSQKDSYNEQFF. Here the CDR3 DNA reads TGTGCCAGCAGCCAAAAGGACAGTTACAATGAGCAGTTCTTC.

The J gene is TRBJ1-1, the V gene TRBV5-1; no reliable D call. The CDR3 spans 14 residues. Trimming pared 0 bases from V and 0 bases from J, leaving 6 bases between. Germline V CDR1 and CDR2: SGHRS, YFSETQ. CDR3 bases: TGCGCCAGCAGCTTGGTAGACATGAACACTGAAGCTTTCTTT. It is translated as CASSLVDMNTEAFF.

The chain links TRBV5-6 to TRBJ1-5; possibly TRBD1 for D (5 bases). V was shortened by 0 bases and J by 7 bases, with 11 bases between the two germline ends. This CDR3 has 14 residues. Germline V gene lookup returns CDR1 SGHDT and CDR2 YYEEEE. CDR3 bases: TGTGCCAGCAGCTTGGCGGGGGGAGGCCAGCCCCAGCATTTT. Translation gives CASSLAGGGQPQHF.

The chain joins TRBV7-3 to TRBJ2-5; 11 bases agree with TRBD2. The CDR3 contains 16 residues. The V gene's germline CDR1 is SGHTA and CDR2 FQGTGA. The ends lost 10 bases at V and 6 bases at J; junction bases unmatched: 16. CDR3 region: CATQVGSASGRKTQYF. The CDR3 nucleotides read TGTGCCACCCAGGTAGGGTCTGCTAGCGGGAGGAAGACCCAGTACTTC.

The chain is built from TRBV11-2 and TRBJ2-7; the D gene is possibly TRBD1 (5 bases). The CDR3 loop spans 14 amino acids. Trimming stripped 1 base from V and 3 bases from J, with 10 bases between. The germline V gene has CDR1 SGHAT and CDR2 FQNNGV. The CDR3 spells CASSLVQGSYEQYF. For the CDR3, the DNA is TGTGCCAGCAGCTTAGTTCAGGGAAGCTACGAGCAGTACTTC.

V and J are TRBV15 and TRBJ2-7; 7 nucleotides agree with TRBD2. The germline CDR1 and CDR2 sequences are LNHNV and YYDKDF (reference sequence). Unmatched junction bases numbered 9, after V lost 5 bases and J lost 2 bases. The length of the CDR3 is 15 residues. The CDR3 loop reads CATSDGLGGTYEQYF. The CDR3 DNA reads as TGTGCCACCAGCGATGGACTAGGTGGGACCTACGAGCAGTACTTC.

This chain connects TRBV27 to TRBJ2-4; a possible D gene is TRBD1 (6 bases). CDR3 length equals 16 residues. Per germline, CDR1 MNHEY and CDR2 SMNVEV (reference sequence). The germline V and J ends were trimmed by 5 bases and 0 bases, with 14 bases remaining between them. CDR3: CASSPQGILAKNIQYF. The CDR3 region has the DNA TGTGCCAGCAGTCCTCAGGGGATACTAGCCAAAAACATTCAGTACTTC.

V is TRBV4-2 and J is TRBJ2-4, with D tentatively TRBD2 (5 bases). The CDR3 contains 14 residues. V lost 1 base to trimming and J lost 6 bases, with 10 bases between them. Germline V gives CDR1 LGHNA, CDR2 YNFKEQ. The CDR3 here is CASSQVSAGNIQYF. The CDR3 region has the DNA TGTGCCAGCAGCCAAGTTAGCGCCGGAAACATTCAGTACTTC.

As DNA, the CDR3 is TGTGCCAGCAGCTTAGTGAGCGGGGCCGCCAATGAGCAGTTCTTC. This gives the protein CASSLVSGAANEQFF. The chain recombines TRBV7-6 with TRBJ2-1, with TRBD2 matching over 7 bases. With V trimmed by 1 base and J by 6 bases, 6 bases remained unmatched. Germline V CDR1 and CDR2: SGHVS, FNYEAQ. The CDR3 loop spans 15 amino acids.

The chain recombines TRBV4-1 with TRBJ2-7; TRBD2 is a possible D gene (5 bases). Between the trimmed V and J ends, which lost 4 bases and 4 bases, there was a span of 11 bases. CDR1 is MGHRA and CDR2 is YSYEKL in the germline V gene. There are 13 residues in the CDR3. CDR3 protein: CASSLNSEYEQYF. CDR3 nucleotide sequence: TGCGCCAGCAGCCTTAATAGCGAATACGAGCAGTACTTC.

V gene TRBV27 combines with J gene TRBJ2-3; the D is unclear. Trimming took 5 bases from V and 0 from J, leaving 6 bases between them. Germline V gives CDR1 MNHEY, CDR2 SMNVEV (reference sequence). The CDR3 loop spans 13 amino acids. The CDR3 region has the DNA TGTGCCAGCAGTCCAACTAGCACAGATACGCAGTATTTT. Translated, it gives CASSPTSTDTQYF.

This rearrangement joins TRBV13 to TRBJ2-7; D remains ambiguous. Germline values: CDR1 PRHDT, CDR2 FYEKMQ (reference sequence). This CDR3 region has 13 residues. V was trimmed by 0 bases and J by 2 bases, leaving 5 bases between them. In DNA, the CDR3 is TGTGCCAGCAGCTTAGGGTCAGCCTACGAGCAGTACTTC. Residues: CASSLGSAYEQYF.